These 31 T cell receptor beta chains were sequenced from one sample in a study of control samples from healthy donors and cancer patients. TCRdb's table, derived via immunoSEQ multiplex PCR, lists solely in-frame clones and lacks some. Here the sample spans over 120,000 clones, more than 85% being singletons. Sequencing used blood. Receptors originate from a man aged 30 to 45 in good health.

V usage is TRBV4-2 and J usage is TRBJ2-7; 7 bases map to TRBD1. With 1 base clipped from V and 7 bases from J, the junction kept 7 bases outside the gene matches. Germline V gives CDR1 LGHNA, CDR2 YNFKEQ. This CDR3 spans 14 amino acids. This CDR3 is CASSQVRAGGEQYF. Here the CDR3 DNA reads TGTGCCAGCAGCCAAGTTCGGGCAGGGGGTGAGCAGTACTTC.

The chain carries TRBV19 and TRBJ2-3; TRBD2 matches at 8 bases. Germline trimming cut 3 bases from V and 4 bases from J; bases unmatched to any gene: 3. This CDR3 spans 14 amino acids. Germline CDR1 LNHDA, CDR2 SQIVND (reference sequence). In DNA form, the CDR3 reads TGTGCCAGTAGTATCGGACTAGCCCCAGATACGCAGTATTTT. It codes for CASSIGLAPDTQYF.

The chain links TRBV6-6 to TRBJ2-1, with TRBD1 identical over 9 bases. Germline CDR1 reads MNHNY; CDR2 reads SVGAGI (reference sequence). The ends lost 7 bases at V and 7 bases at J; junction bases unmatched: 8. This CDR3 comprises 14 residues. The CDR3 loop is CASTTGTGTNEQFF. CDR3 DNA: TGTGCCAGCACAACCGGGACAGGGACTAATGAGCAGTTCTTC.

The V gene is TRBV6-6, the J gene TRBJ1-2; perhaps TRBD1 as D (6 bases). Looked up from germline, CDR1 is MNHNY and CDR2 is SVGAGI (reference sequence). V lost 0 bases, J lost 7 bases, and 12 bases lay in between. The CDR3 loop spans 14 amino acids. CDR3 region: CASSYSNRDGGYTF. The CDR3, as DNA: TGTGCCAGCAGTTACTCGAACAGGGACGGTGGCTACACCTTC.

The CDR3 nucleotides are TGTGCCAGCAGGTCCGGGACATACTCCTACGAGCAGTACTTC. Residues: CASRSGTYSYEQYF. The chain joins TRBV7-9 to TRBJ2-7; D might be TRBD1 (6 bases). Germline values: CDR1 SEHNR, CDR2 FQNEAQ (reference sequence). The CDR3 length is 14 residues. Trimming took 6 bases from V and 0 from J, leaving 12 bases between them.

The V call is TRBV5-5, the J call TRBJ1-2; no definite D call. With 0 bases removed from V and 8 bases from J, the gap between germline ends came to 5 bases. This CDR3 has 11 residues. The germline gives CDR1 SGHKS, CDR2 YYEKEE (reference sequence). CDR3 residues: CASSLGGGYTF. Here the CDR3 DNA reads TGTGCCAGCAGCTTGGGCGGGGGCTACACCTTC. Supplemented by reference TRBV5-5 and TRBJ1-2, the full variable domain reads DAGVTQSPTHLIKTRGQQVTLRCSPISGHKSVSWYQQVLGQGPQFIFQYYEKEERGRGNFPDRFSARQFPNYSSELNVNALLLGDSALYLCASSLGGGYTFGSGTRLTVV.

This sequence joins TRBV2 and TRBJ1-2, with TRBD1 identical over 9 bases. The CDR3 loop spans 14 amino acids. Trimming removed 10 bases from V and 1 base from J; junction bases left unmatched: 7. Germline CDR1 and CDR2: SNHLY and FYNNEI. CDR3 residues: CATVQGAVNYGYTF. The CDR3 DNA reads as TGTGCCACCGTACAGGGGGCGGTTAACTATGGCTACACCTTC.

V usage is TRBV10-3 and J usage is TRBJ2-3; weak D call: TRBD2 (6 bases). CDR1 is ENHRY, CDR2 SYGVKD, per germline. CDR3 length: 12 residues. V lost 11 bases and J lost 2, with 11 bases in between. The CDR3 is CAVASATDTQYF. CDR3 coding DNA: TGTGCCGTCGCTAGCGCCACAGATACGCAGTATTTT.

CDR3 in DNA: TGTGCCAGCAGGGGACAGAACTATGGCTACACCTTC. Amino acids: CASRGQNYGYTF. The chain has TRBV7-2 and TRBJ1-2; 7 bases align to TRBD1. This CDR3 is 12 amino acids long. Germline trimming cut 6 bases from V and 2 bases from J; bases unmatched to any gene: 0. From germline, CDR1 is SGHTA and CDR2 FQGNSA.

CDR3 protein: CASTIAGGYYNEQFF. The CDR3 DNA reads TGTGCCAGTACGATAGCCGGGGGCTACTACAATGAGCAGTTCTTC. This chain connects TRBV19 to TRBJ2-1; possibly TRBD1 or TRBD2 for D (6 bases each). The V end was cut by 7 bases, the J end by 3 bases, with 16 bases between. There are 15 residues in the CDR3. Per the germline V gene, CDR1 is LNHDA and CDR2 is SQIVND (reference sequence).

This chain connects TRBV18 to TRBJ2-2; D unclear. This CDR3 contains 15 residues. Trimming shortened V by 3 bases and J by 2 bases, and 10 bases separated the two germline ends. Germline lookup yields CDR1 KGHSH and CDR2 LQKENI. CDR3 coding DNA: TGTGCCAGCTCACCGACGGATCCCAACACCGGGGAGCTGTTTTTT. Protein product: CASSPTDPNTGELFF.

The V gene is TRBV3-1 (or the pseudogene TRBV3-2), the J gene TRBJ2-3; 7 bases are shared with TRBD2. Germline V gene sequence: CDR1 LGHDT, CDR2 YNNKEL (reference sequence). The V gene end was trimmed by 8 bases and the J gene end by 7 bases; junction bases not matched to a gene: 6. The CDR3 is 12 amino acids. Written as DNA, the CDR3 is TGTGCCAGCTCCCAAGCGGGGAATACGCAGTATTTT. It encodes CASSQAGNTQYF.

The V call is TRBV19, the J call TRBJ2-7; tentatively, D is TRBD2 (5 bases). The germline CDR1 and CDR2 sequences are LNHDA and SQIVND (reference sequence). V was pared by 1 base and J by 5 bases, with 6 bases between. CDR3 size: 12 residues. CDR3: CASSIGGNEQYF. The CDR3 DNA is TGTGCCAGTAGTATAGGAGGGAACGAGCAGTACTTC.

The chain employs TRBV11-2 and TRBJ1-2; 11 bases line up with TRBD1. J gave up 5 bases and V 5 bases, and 16 bases lay outside the gene matches. From germline, CDR1 is SGHAT and CDR2 FQNNGV. There are 18 residues in the CDR3. CDR3 region: CASSHPSPGQGARYGYTF. In DNA, the CDR3 is TGTGCCAGCAGCCATCCATCTCCAGGACAGGGGGCTCGGTATGGCTACACCTTC.

The V call is TRBV28, the J call TRBJ1-5; 9 bases fit TRBD1. Germline values: CDR1 MDHEN, CDR2 SYDVKM. The CDR3 consists of 15 residues. Unmatched junction bases numbered 6, after V lost 2 bases and J lost 7 bases. Here the CDR3 reads CASSLVDRGRQPQHF. The CDR3 bases are TGTGCCAGCAGTTTAGTGGACAGGGGAAGGCAGCCCCAGCATTTT.

This clone was seen only once. The chain has TRBV19 and TRBJ1-3; 9 bases are shared with TRBD1. Germline V gives CDR1 LNHDA, CDR2 SQIVND (reference sequence). The V and J ends lost 3 bases and 0 bases, in that order; junction bases with no gene match: 6. There are 17 residues in the CDR3. CDR3 in amino acids: CASSIIRTGDSGNTIYF. CDR3 coding DNA: TGTGCCAGTAGTATTATCAGGACAGGGGACTCTGGAAACACCATATATTTT.

This clone was observed a handful of times. The rearrangement uses TRBV7-2 and TRBJ2-1, with 11 positions matching TRBD1. Germline V gene sequence: CDR1 SGHTA, CDR2 FQGNSA. This CDR3 contains 17 residues. Unmatched junction bases numbered 12, after V lost 5 bases and J lost 6 bases. The CDR3 DNA follows: TGTGCCAGCAGCCTCAGGGGGACAGGGGGTTCATCCAATGAGCAGTTCTTC. This translates into CASSLRGTGGSSNEQFF. Complete variable domain (other parts from reference TRBV7-2 and TRBJ2-1): GAGVSQSPSNKVTEKGKDVELRCDPISGHTALYWYRQSLGQGLEFLIYFQGNSAPDKSGLPSDRFSAERTGGSVSTLTIQRTQQEDSAVYLCASSLRGTGGSSNEQFFGPGTRLTVL.

This chain links TRBV28 with TRBJ2-6, with TRBD1 as a possible D gene (5 bases). Trimming took off 3 bases at V and 0 bases at J, with 9 bases between the two ends. In germline, CDR1 is MDHEN, CDR2 SYDVKM. The length of the CDR3 is 16 residues. CDR3 region: CASSFPGNSGANVLTF. The CDR3, as DNA: TGTGCCAGCAGTTTCCCAGGGAACTCTGGGGCCAACGTCCTGACTTTC. Drawing the rest from reference TRBV28 and TRBJ2-6, the complete variable domain is DVKVTQSSRYLVKRTGEKVFLECVQDMDHENMFWYRQDPGLGLRLIYFSYDVKMKEKGDIPEGYSVSREKKERFSLILESASTNQTSMYLCASSFPGNSGANVLTFGAGSRLTVL.

This clone has just one count. J is TRBJ2-7 and V is TRBV11-1; tentatively, D is TRBD1 (5 bases). Trimming stripped 7 bases from V and 3 bases from J, with 13 bases between. CDR1 SGHAT and CDR2 FQDESV come from the germline V gene (reference sequence). CDR3 length equals 13 residues. The CDR3 here is CASTDRNFYEQYF. In DNA form, the CDR3 reads TGTGCCAGCACCGACAGAAACTTCTACGAGCAGTACTTC.

The V and J genes are TRBV7-3 and TRBJ2-1; 11 nucleotides match TRBD2. The germline V gene has CDR1 SGHTA and CDR2 FQGTGA. CDR3 length: 16 amino acids. The ends lost 5 bases at V and 9 bases at J; junction bases unmatched: 12. The CDR3 bases are TGTGCCAGCAGCCCGGATAGCGGGGGGGCTCTATTTGAGCAGTTCTTC. Its protein product is CASSPDSGGALFEQFF.

J is TRBJ2-7 and V is TRBV27; D could derive from TRBD1 or TRBD2 (5 bases each). CDR3 length equals 14 residues. The V and J ends lost 0 bases and 0 bases respectively, with 6 bases between them. Looked up from germline, CDR1 is MNHEY and CDR2 is SMNVEV (reference sequence). In DNA, the CDR3 is TGTGCCAGCAGTTTATCTGGGGGCTCCTACGAGCAGTACTTC. Translating it yields CASSLSGGSYEQYF.

The gene calls are TRBV12-3 or TRBV12-4 and TRBJ1-6, with a weak D call TRBD1 (5 bases). Trimming pared 6 bases from V and 9 bases from J, leaving 9 bases between. CDR3 size: 12 residues. The CDR3 region has the DNA TGTGCCAGCAGGGCCCAGGGTTCACCCCTCCACTTT. It encodes CASRAQGSPLHF.

The chain uses TRBV5-5 and TRBJ1-1; D might be TRBD1 (5 bases). Germline CDR1 reads SGHKS; CDR2 reads YYEKEE (reference sequence). The CDR3 consists of 15 residues. Between the trimmed V and J ends, which lost 2 bases and 1 base, there was a span of 12 bases. CDR3 region: CASSLTGATNTEAFF. The CDR3 DNA is TGTGCCAGCAGCTTAACAGGCGCTACGAACACTGAAGCTTTCTTT.

The rearrangement uses TRBV19 and TRBJ1-5, with D maybe TRBD1 (6 bases). V lost 4 bases and J 0 bases, leaving 13 bases between the germline ends. Per germline, CDR1 LNHDA and CDR2 SQIVND (reference sequence). The CDR3 consists of 16 residues. CDR3 protein: CASSTQGQNSNQPQHF. The CDR3 DNA reads TGTGCCAGTAGTACCCAGGGGCAGAATAGCAATCAGCCCCAGCATTTT.

This chain joins TRBV24-1 and TRBJ2-1, with D perhaps TRBD2 (7 bases). Per the germline V gene, CDR1 is KGHDR and CDR2 is SFDVKD. This CDR3 region has 16 residues. V was clipped by 2 bases and J by 7 bases, with 17 bases between them. Written as DNA, the CDR3 is TGTGCCACCAGTGATTCTGTGAGGGGGGGCTTGAATGAGCAGTTCTTC. It specifies CATSDSVRGGLNEQFF.

V and J are TRBV14 and TRBJ2-7; the D gene is possibly TRBD2 (7 bases). The CDR3 has 14 amino acids. V was trimmed by 8 bases and J by 4 bases, leaving 18 bases between them. From germline, CDR1 is SGHDN and CDR2 FVKESK. The CDR3, as DNA: TGTGCCAGCTCCTCGGGGGGCTTGGGATACGAGCAGTACTTC. As protein: CASSSGGLGYEQYF.

The gene calls are TRBV5-1 and TRBJ2-7; 8 bases map to TRBD1. Germline trimming cut 2 bases from V and 4 bases from J; bases unmatched to any gene: 5. Germline CDR1 and CDR2: SGHRS and YFSETQ. There are 14 residues in the CDR3. CDR3 sequence: CASSLVQGGYEQYF. CDR3 sequence (DNA): TGCGCCAGCAGCTTAGTACAGGGGGGATACGAGCAGTACTTC.

The chain is built from TRBV5-1 and TRBJ2-7; 7 bases are a match to TRBD2. The CDR3 runs to 14 residues. Germline V lookup: CDR1 SGHRS, CDR2 YFSETQ. V was clipped by 7 bases and J by 1 base; unmatched bases: 8. The CDR3, as DNA: TGCGCCAGCCGATCGATCGGGGGGTCCTACGAGCAGTACTTC. Translated, it gives CASRSIGGSYEQYF.

The chain is built from TRBV6-5 and TRBJ1-5; tentatively, D is TRBD1 (5 bases). CDR1 MNHEY and CDR2 SVGAGI come from the germline V gene. The V end was cut by 9 bases, the J end by 4 bases, with 16 bases between. CDR3 length: 14 amino acids. CDR3: CASWGYSQNQPQHF. The CDR3 DNA reads as TGTGCCAGTTGGGGCTACAGTCAAAATCAGCCCCAGCATTTT.

The chain uses TRBV14 and TRBJ2-7; 8 bases match TRBD1. This CDR3 contains 15 residues. Germline-derived CDR1 and CDR2 are SGHDN and FVKESK. V lost 1 base and J lost 1; bases outside the gene matches: 3. In DNA form, the CDR3 reads TGTGCCAGCAGCCAAGGAGGACAGGGTTCCTACGAGCAGTACTTC. It is translated as CASSQGGQGSYEQYF.

This chain connects TRBV5-4 to TRBJ2-7; D might be TRBD1 or TRBD2, each matching 5 bases. The V gene's germline CDR1 is SGHNT and CDR2 YYREEE (reference sequence). The CDR3 consists of 13 residues. The ends were cut back, 5 bases at V and 1 base at J, with 10 bases in the middle. The CDR3 DNA sequence: TGTGCCAGCAGACGGGACGGATCCTACGAGCAGTACTTC. This translates into CASRRDGSYEQYF.